The rows below give T cell receptor beta chains drawn from one sample of a study of T-cell memory formation after mild COVID-19. Using its own MiXCR run on the 5' RACE reads, TCRdb lists one record per CDR3 protein. The sample records about 360,000 distinct CDR3 sequences, 13% to 15% being singletons. The specimen sequenced was PBMCs or a T cell subset sorted from them (not recorded which). The receptors originated from a man between 18 and 29 years old who had mild COVID-19 (a few samples of this study predate the infection). Cell type and time point are not known. Each CDR3 is given with its conserved first and last residue. Fields, in order: CDR3 length, D gene, J gene, V gene, clone size, CDR3 DNA, CDR3 protein. D genes are given only for firm matches. Clone size appears in some rows only: once, few, many, or a class for an expanded clone.

12,.,TRBJ2-5,TRBV20-1,once,TGCAGTGCTAGGTCGGGGAGGAAGACCCAGTACTTC,CSARSGRKTQYF
13,.,TRBJ1-5,TRBV7-8,.,TGTGCCAGCAGCAGAGCGGGGGCGGAGGCCCAGCATTTT,CASSRAGAEAQHF
16,TRBD1,TRBJ2-6,TRBV10-3,.,TGTGCCATCAGGGAGACAGGGAATTCTGGGGCCAACGTCCTGACTTTC,CAIRETGNSGANVLTF
15,TRBD2,TRBJ2-1,TRBV20-1,.,TGCAGTGCTAGAGATCGCCGGACTAGTGGCAATGAGCAGTTCTTC,CSARDRRTSGNEQFF
15,.,TRBJ2-1,TRBV4-3,many,TGCGCCAGCAGCCAAGATCGAGCCTCCTACAATGAGCAGTTCTTC,CASSQDRASYNEQFF
16,TRBD2,TRBJ2-2,TRBV20-1,.,TGCAGTGCTCTTGGGCTAGCGGGGACTGACACCGGGGAGCTGTTTTTT,CSALGLAGTDTGELFF
15,.,TRBJ1-5,TRBV20-1,.,TGCAGTGCCCTCCTGGGGACGGATATCAATCAGCCCCAGCATTTT,CSALLGTDINQPQHF
14,.,TRBJ1-5,TRBV6-6,.,TGTGCCAGCAACAATCCCCCAGGGAATCAGCCCCAGCATTTT,CASNNPPGNQPQHF
15,TRBD2,TRBJ2-3,TRBV6-5,.,TGTGCCAGCAGCTACGGGACTAGCATGTCAGATACGCAGTATTTT,CASSYGTSMSDTQYF
13,.,TRBJ2-5,TRBV4-3,many,TGCGCCAGCAGCCAAGATATCGGACTGGCCCAGTACTTC,CASSQDIGLAQYF
17,TRBD1,TRBJ1-1,TRBV5-1,few,TGCGCCAGCAGCTTGGTCGGGACAGGGGGCGCGTACACTGAAGCTTTCTTT,CASSLVGTGGAYTEAFF
9,.,TRBJ2-5,TRBV20-1,few,TGCAGTGCTGGGGTGGTCCAGTACTTC,CSAGVVQYF
16,.,TRBJ2-3,TRBV15,few,TGTGCCACCAGCAGAGCGGCCAGCGGCCACACAGATACGCAGTATTTT,CATSRAASGHTDTQYF
17,TRBD2,TRBJ2-1,TRBV10-3,many,TGTGCCATCAGTGATGGGTTAGCGGGGCCCGGATGGAGTGAGCAGTTCTTC,CAISDGLAGPGWSEQFF
13,TRBD2,TRBJ2-4,TRBV3-1,many,TGTGCCAGCAGCCAAGGTGTCGGGGGGGTTGTTGGATTC,CASSQGVGGVVGF
14,TRBD1,TRBJ2-5,TRBV7-2,.,TGTGCCAGCAGCACTTTAGGGGGCGCGGAGACCCAGTACTTC,CASSTLGGAETQYF
16,.,TRBJ2-3,TRBV7-6,few,TGTGCCAGCAGCTTATTTACGGGGTCTAGCACAGATACGCAGTATTTT,CASSLFTGSSTDTQYF
14,.,TRBJ2-7,TRBV7-2,few,TGTGCCAGCAGCCCAGTGGGGTACTCCTACGAGCAGTACTTC,CASSPVGYSYEQYF
13,.,TRBJ2-5,TRBV27,.,TGTGCCAGCAGTTTAGAAGAGCGCGCGACCCAGTACTTC,CASSLEERATQYF
15,.,TRBJ2-3,TRBV6-1,.,TGTGCCAGCAGTCAAAGACGGATAAGCACAGATACGCAGTATTTT,CASSQRRISTDTQYF
13,.,TRBJ1-1,TRBV12-3/TRBV12-4,.,TGTGCCAGCGATTCGGGGGGAGGGACTGAAGCTTTCTTT,CASDSGGGTEAFF
16,.,TRBJ1-5,TRBV24-1,few,TGTGCCACCCTGAACAGGGACTCCTTGAGCAATCAGCCCCAGCATTTT,CATLNRDSLSNQPQHF
14,.,TRBJ1-1,TRBV7-2,.,TGTGCCAGCAGCTTTTACAGGGAACTCACTGAAGCTTTCTTT,CASSFYRELTEAFF
16,TRBD2,TRBJ2-5,TRBV6-6,many,TGTGCCAGCAGTTACGAGTTAGCGGGGGCGCAAGAGACCCAGTACTTC,CASSYELAGAQETQYF
13,.,TRBJ2-5,TRBV5-1,.,TGCGCCAGCAGCCACTGGAACCAAGAGACCCAGTACTTC,CASSHWNQETQYF
15,TRBD1,TRBJ1-2,TRBV5-1,.,TGCGCCAGCAGCTTGGGGGACAGCCTTCTCTATGGCTACACCTTC,CASSLGDSLLYGYTF
11,.,TRBJ2-2,TRBV9,.,TGTGCCAGCAGCGATGAAGTGGAGCTGTTTTTT,CASSDEVELFF
15,.,TRBJ1-1,TRBV14,.,TGTGCCAGCAGCCAGAGAGGACAGAGTACTAACGAAGCTTTCTTT,CASSQRGQSTNEAFF
15,TRBD1,TRBJ1-1,TRBV5-1,.,TGCGCCAGCAGGGAGACGACAGGGGGAAACACTGAAGCTTTCTTT,CASRETTGGNTEAFF
15,.,TRBJ1-6,TRBV19,.,TGTGCCAGTAGTCCTATCAGCGCGCGTAATTCACCCCTCCACTTT,CASSPISARNSPLHF
14,.,TRBJ2-7,TRBV4-1,few,TGCGCCAGCAGCCAAGACGCGGCAGGCCACGAGCAGTACTTC,CASSQDAAGHEQYF
16,TRBD2,TRBJ2-7,TRBV4-2,few,TGTGCCAGCAGCCAACTATCGACTAGCGGGGTCTACGAGCAGTACTTC,CASSQLSTSGVYEQYF
15,TRBD1,TRBJ2-2,TRBV24-1,few,TGTGCCACCAGTGAGACAGGGGGGAACACCGGGGAGCTGTTTTTT,CATSETGGNTGELFF
11,.,TRBJ2-1,TRBV20-1,few,TGCAGCCGGGTCTCCTACAATGAGCAGTTCTTC,CSRVSYNEQFF
14,TRBD2,TRBJ2-7,TRBV10-3,few,TGTGCCATCAGGCGGGAGATCGCAGATCCTGCCGAGTACTTC,CAIRREIADPAEYF
12,.,TRBJ2-5,TRBV6-2/TRBV6-3,.,TGTGCCAGCAGTCACCGACCGAAGACCCAGTACTTC,CASSHRPKTQYF
15,TRBD2,TRBJ2-3,TRBV6-4,few,TGTGCCAGCAGTGTCCAGCGGGGGGGCACAGATACGCAGTATTTT,CASSVQRGGTDTQYF